This TCR beta chain is drawn from a study of graft-versus-host responses after intestinal transplantation. Produced via immunoSEQ multiplex PCR; TCRdb's table is partial and in-frame only. This table holds about 24,000 clones, 70% to 90% found once. V lost 3 bases to trimming and J lost 2 bases; unmatched junction nucleotides: 2. The CDR3 spans 15 residues. The germline gives CDR1 SEHNR, CDR2 FQNEAQ (reference sequence). This receptor was obtained from a human patient who received an intestinal transplant, so some T cells may come from the graft donor. Here the sequenced sample was PBMCs, taken roughly 450 days after intestinal transplant. The rearrangement joins TRBV7-9 to TRBJ2-1; TRBD2 aligns across 9 bases. In DNA, the CDR3 is TGTGCCAGCAGCTTTCTAGCGGGGACCTACAATGAGCAGTTCTTC. It is translated as CASSFLAGTYNEQFF. Full variable domain (rest looked up from reference TRBV7-9 and TRBJ2-1): DTGVSQNPRHKITKRGQNVTFRCDPISEHNRLYWYRQTLGQGPEFLTYFQNEAQLEKSRLLSDRFSAERPKGSFSTLEIQRTEQGDSAMYLCASSFLAGTYNEQFFGPGTRLTVL.